This T cell receptor (beta chain) stems from a study of blood T cell repertoires in COVID-19. Study-level background: Both acute and convalescent COVID-19 samples were obtained from the United States, Italy and Spain. Sources were T cells, B-cell-depleted T cells, or PBMCs; the material itself was cDNA or gDNA.

Original processing notes: Quantification of nucleated cells was approximated via reference gene primer amplification. Some clones are missing from TCRdb's copy, which holds only in-frame ones; the method was immunoSEQ multiplex PCR. The V and J calls and clone size are taken from that table; D and trimming were inferred from the DNA. Among roughly 180,000 clones, approximately 86% were seen once, and the ten largest hold over 15%. Recovered status applied to Cohort 3 donors who had two consecutive negative PCRs. It also applied to those with clearance or with symptom resolution. The clonotype was recovered from a man aged 60 to 75 who had recovered from COVID-19. Sequenced: PBMCs or T cells enriched from blood (not recorded which).

The CDR3 sequence: CATSSGLAGVWDEQFF. In nucleotides, the CDR3 is TGTGCCACCAGCAGCGGGCTAGCGGGGGTTTGGGATGAGCAGTTCTTC. This chain joins TRBV15 and TRBJ2-1; 10 nucleotides match TRBD2. Germline V gene sequence: CDR1 LNHNV, CDR2 YYDKDF (reference sequence). The V gene end was trimmed by 3 bases and the J gene end by 8 bases; junction bases not matched to a gene: 10. CDR3 length: 16 amino acids. The full variable domain, in which reference TRBV15 and TRBJ2-1 provide the parts outside the CDR3, is DAMVIQNPRYQVTQFGKPVTLSCSQTLNHNVMYWYQQKSSQAPKLLFHYYDKDFNNEADTPDNFQSRRPNTSFCFLDIRSPGLGDTAMYLCATSSGLAGVWDEQFFGPGTRLTVL.